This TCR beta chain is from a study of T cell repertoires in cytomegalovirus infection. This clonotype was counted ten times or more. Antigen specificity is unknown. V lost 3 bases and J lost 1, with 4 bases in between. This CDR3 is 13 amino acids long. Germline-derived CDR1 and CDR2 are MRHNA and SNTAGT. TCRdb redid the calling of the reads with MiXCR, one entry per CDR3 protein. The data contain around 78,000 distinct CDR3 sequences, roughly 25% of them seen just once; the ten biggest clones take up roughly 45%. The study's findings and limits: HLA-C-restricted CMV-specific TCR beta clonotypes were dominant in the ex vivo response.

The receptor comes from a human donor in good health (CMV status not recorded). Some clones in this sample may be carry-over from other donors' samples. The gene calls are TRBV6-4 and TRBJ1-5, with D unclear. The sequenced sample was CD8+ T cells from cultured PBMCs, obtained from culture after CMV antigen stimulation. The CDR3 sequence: CASSEGSNQPQHF. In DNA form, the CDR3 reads TGTGCCAGCAGTGAGGGGAGCAATCAGCCCCAGCATTTT.